This T cell receptor (beta chain) was captured in a study of PD-L1 blockade in urothelial cancer. This clone was recorded a few times. The time point denotes: pretreatment peripheral blood. Germline V CDR1 and CDR2: SGHDT, YYEEEE. The V end lost 4 bases, the J end lost 14 bases, and 18 bases lay between the germline ends. This CDR3 contains 13 residues. Repertoires were generated with immunoSEQ multiplex PCR, while TCRdb's copy carries only in-frame clones and drops some. Among 95,000 to 100,000 clones listed, around 86% were seen once. The sequence was obtained from a man aged 55 to 70 with urothelial cancer. The specimen comprised PBMCs, sampled around atezolizumab (anti-PD-L1) treatment. The chain is built from TRBV5-6 and TRBJ2-2, with D possibly being TRBD2 (6 bases). CDR3 loop: CASSAKPGLPLFF. CDR3 bases: TGTGCCAGCAGCGCCAAGCCGGGACTTCCTCTGTTTTTT.